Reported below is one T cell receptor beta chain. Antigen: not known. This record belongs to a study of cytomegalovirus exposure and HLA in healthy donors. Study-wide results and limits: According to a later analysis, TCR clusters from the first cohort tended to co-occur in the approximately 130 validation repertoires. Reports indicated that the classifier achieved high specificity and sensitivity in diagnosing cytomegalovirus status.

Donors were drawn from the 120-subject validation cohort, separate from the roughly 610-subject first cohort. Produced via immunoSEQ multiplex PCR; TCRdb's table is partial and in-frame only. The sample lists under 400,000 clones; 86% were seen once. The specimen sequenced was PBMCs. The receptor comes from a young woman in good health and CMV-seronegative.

DNA of the CDR3: TGTGCCTGGAGGGATTGGCGGAGGACTGAAGCTTTCTTT. Translated: CAWRDWRRTEAFF. The chain has TRBV30 and TRBJ1-1; D call uncertain. Germline-derived CDR1 and CDR2 are GTSNPN and SVGIG (reference sequence). This CDR3 is 13 amino acids long. V shed 3 bases and J shed 5 bases, with 13 bases lying between them.